This TCR beta chain was documented in a study of vaccination and CD4 T cells after COVID-19. Study background: At day 14 and again at days 161 to 241 post-vaccination, a few convalescent patients were sampled.

Time point denoted: late sampling 161 to 241 days after vaccination in a few convalescent patients. Treatment here: roughly ten-day PBMC culture with coronavirus spike peptide pools or control peptides (ViraFEST assay). The Oncomine TCR Beta short-read assay was applied to DNA of cultured CD4+ T cells. A single record per CDR3 protein comes from TCRdb applying MiXCR to the PCR reads. The repertoire includes over 15,000 distinct CDR3 sequences, about 50% of them detected once, and approximately 17% sits in the top ten. With respect to this clonotype: What it binds is unknown.

The clonotype comes from a human donor who had recovered from COVID-19. Source: CD4+ T cells from blood, cultured in vitro, taken about 7 months after SARS-CoV-2 vaccination.

CDR3 in amino acids: CASSEALAGSKQYF. DNA of the CDR3: TGTGCCAGCAGTGAAGCGCTTGCAGGCAGCAAGCAGTACTTC. This chain joins TRBV2 and TRBJ2-7; D unresolved. Germline assignment: CDR1 SNHLY and CDR2 FYNNEI. V shed 0 bases and J shed 8 bases, with 14 bases lying between them. The CDR3 covers 14 residues.